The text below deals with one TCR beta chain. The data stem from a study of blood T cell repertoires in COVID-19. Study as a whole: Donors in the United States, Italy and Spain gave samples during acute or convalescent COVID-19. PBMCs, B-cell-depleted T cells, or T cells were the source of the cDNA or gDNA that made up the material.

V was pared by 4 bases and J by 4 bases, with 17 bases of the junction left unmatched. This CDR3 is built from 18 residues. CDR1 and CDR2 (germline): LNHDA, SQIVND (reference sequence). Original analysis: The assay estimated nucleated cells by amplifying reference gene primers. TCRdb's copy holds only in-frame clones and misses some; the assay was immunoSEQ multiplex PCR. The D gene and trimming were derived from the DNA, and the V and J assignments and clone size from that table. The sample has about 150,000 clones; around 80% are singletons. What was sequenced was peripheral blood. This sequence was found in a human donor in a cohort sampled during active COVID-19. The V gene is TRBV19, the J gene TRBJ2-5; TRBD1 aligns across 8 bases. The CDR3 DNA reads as TGTGCCAGTAGTAGACCCGGACAGGGAGGAACGTTGGGAGAGACCCAGTACTTC. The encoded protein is CASSRPGQGGTLGETQYF.